This entry is about one TCR beta chain. Its antigen is undetermined. TCR beta CDR3 regions were amplified from RNA. HTBI primers drove first-round RT-PCR of the TCR CDR3. MiXCR, applied by TCRdb to the multiplex PCR reads, yields one record per CDR3 protein. The table shows about 480,000 distinct CDR3 sequences, with roughly a quarter occurring only once. This specimen belongs to a study of T cells in Graves' hyperthyroidism and ophthalmopathy. Study-level findings and limits: Classification by a 13 V-J model distinguished ophthalmopathy from stable hyperthyroidism. Most thyroid clonotypes with frequency above 0.001 were detected in blood.

This TCR derives from a woman in her twenties or thirties with Graves' ophthalmopathy. Sequencing used blood.

Here the CDR3 DNA reads TGTGCCAGCAGTGCCCCTAGCAGGGAATTGGACTATGGCTACACCTTC. Encoded protein: CASSAPSRELDYGYTF. The rearrangement links TRBV28 to TRBJ1-2; TRBD1 is a possible D gene (5 bases). CDR3 size: 16 residues. The V end was cut by 5 bases, the J end by 3 bases, with 19 bases between. Germline V CDR1 and CDR2: MDHEN, SYDVKM.